Listed below are T cell receptor beta chains from one sample, sequenced in a study of blood T cells in healthy people across ages. TCRdb reprocessed the 5' RACE reads via MiXCR and lists one record per CDR3 protein. The sample holds roughly 680,000 distinct CDR3 sequences; around 52% are singletons and the top ten take 13%. Source material: blood. All receptors derive from a woman older than 75 in good health. The CDR3 runs from the conserved cysteine through the conserved F or W.

V: TRBV7-9
J: TRBJ1-1
CDR3: CASSLDGSSDTEAFF

V: TRBV20-1
J: -
CDR3: CSARGGTAYNEQYF

V: TRBV20-1
J: TRBJ2-3
CDR3: CSARDRWNTDTQYF

V: TRBV5-1
J: TRBJ2-5
CDR3: CASSLGLKDAQETQYF

V: TRBV20-1
J: TRBJ2-3
CDR3: CSATSGAGTDTQYF

V: TRBV4-2
J: -
CDR3: CASSRGLNYEQYF

V: TRBV4-1
J: TRBJ2-7
CDR3: CASSQEAVSYEQYF

V: TRBV21-1
J: TRBJ2-7
CDR3: CASSKEAPTYEQYF

V: TRBV20-1
J: TRBJ1-1
CDR3: CSAKNVPGEAFF

V: TRBV28
J: TRBJ1-2
CDR3: CASSPPRTGGIYGYTF

V: TRBV20-1
J: TRBJ2-3
CDR3: CSAGRGGTDTQYF

V: TRBV29-1
J: -
CDR3: CSVPGNAYEQYF

V: TRBV3-1
J: TRBJ2-1
CDR3: CASSKTDEQFF

V: TRBV12-3/TRBV12-4
J: TRBJ2-1
CDR3: CASSLGREREQFF

V: TRBV12-3/TRBV12-4
J: TRBJ1-3
CDR3: CASSSQGWGNTIYF

V: TRBV7-2
J: TRBJ1-2
CDR3: CASSSGTYGYPNYGYTF

V: TRBV10-3
J: TRBJ1-2
CDR3: CAIRGVESYGCTF

V: TRBV20-1
J: TRBJ2-4
CDR3: CSAREANIQYF

V: TRBV30
J: TRBJ1-5
CDR3: CALEQGLRSNQPQHF

V: TRBV10-3
J: TRBJ2-1
CDR3: CAISGDVNEQFF

V: TRBV7-8
J: TRBJ2-1
CDR3: CASSISPPLAGFYNEQFF

V: TRBV2
J: TRBJ2-7
CDR3: CASSPDRVLSYEQYF

V: TRBV7-9
J: TRBJ1-4
CDR3: CASSPGGPGGEKLFF

V: TRBV5-1
J: TRBJ2-1
CDR3: CASSTRPGQGSYNEQFF

V: TRBV12-3/TRBV12-4
J: TRBJ2-5
CDR3: CASSPTRAGGQETQYF

V: TRBV20-1
J: TRBJ2-5
CDR3: CSARGPAQETQYF

V: TRBV10-3
J: TRBJ2-1
CDR3: CAIRPVGTPYFASSYNEQFF